Listed below are T cell receptor beta chains from one sample, sequenced in a study of blood T cell repertoires in COVID-19. Using immunoSEQ multiplex PCR, the repertoire was profiled, and TCRdb retains in-frame clones only, with some absent. The sample holds about 240,000 clones, roughly 80% seen once. Sequenced: peripheral blood. Every receptor here comes from a woman aged 80 or over with acute or convalescent COVID-19. CDR3s include the opening cysteine and the closing phenylalanine or tryptophan. Fields, in order: clone size, D gene, J gene, CDR3 length, V gene, CDR3 DNA, CDR3 protein. The D gene is left open where the match is weak. Not all rows give a size; the values are once, few, many and, for expanded clones, a class.

abundance: NA
d_gene: NA
j_gene: TRBJ1-1
len: 12
v_gene: TRBV12-3/TRBV12-4
CDR3nt: TGTGCCAGCAGTTTATACAGTTCTGAAGCTTTCTTT
CDR3aa: CASSLYSSEAFF

abundance: NA
d_gene: TRBD1
j_gene: TRBJ1-1
len: 13
v_gene: TRBV10-3
CDR3nt: TGTGCCATCAGTGAGTCTGGACAGGCTGAAGCTTTCTTT
CDR3aa: CAISESGQAEAFF

abundance: NA
d_gene: NA
j_gene: TRBJ2-2
len: 17
v_gene: TRBV6-7
CDR3nt: TGTGCCAGCAGTTACTCAGCGGGACAGGAAAACACCGGGGAGCTGTTTTTT
CDR3aa: CASSYSAGQENTGELFF

abundance: NA
d_gene: NA
j_gene: TRBJ2-1
len: 13
v_gene: TRBV19
CDR3nt: TGTGCCAGTACCCGGTCAGGGCGGAATGAGCAGTTCTTC
CDR3aa: CASTRSGRNEQFF

abundance: few
d_gene: NA
j_gene: TRBJ1-4
len: 13
v_gene: TRBV7-9
CDR3nt: TGTGCCAGCAGCTTAGCGCAGGCTGAAAAACTGTTTTTT
CDR3aa: CASSLAQAEKLFF

abundance: NA
d_gene: NA
j_gene: TRBJ1-2
len: 15
v_gene: TRBV6-5
CDR3nt: TGTGCCAGCTCCATTTTAGGGGGGGGTTTGGATGGCTACACCTTC
CDR3aa: CASSILGGGLDGYTF

abundance: few
d_gene: TRBD1
j_gene: TRBJ2-1
len: 13
v_gene: TRBV27
CDR3nt: TGTGCCAGCAGCCACAGGGGCTACAATGAGCAGTTCTTC
CDR3aa: CASSHRGYNEQFF

abundance: NA
d_gene: NA
j_gene: TRBJ1-1
len: 16
v_gene: TRBV14
CDR3nt: TGTGCCAGCAAGGCTGGGTTGCGGAGCTTGAACACTGAAGCTTTCTTT
CDR3aa: CASKAGLRSLNTEAFF

abundance: NA
d_gene: TRBD1
j_gene: TRBJ1-5
len: 13
v_gene: TRBV5-1
CDR3nt: TGCGCCAGCAGCTACGGACAGGGACAGCCCCAGCATTTT
CDR3aa: CASSYGQGQPQHF

abundance: once
d_gene: TRBD2
j_gene: TRBJ2-1
len: 18
v_gene: TRBV6-1
CDR3nt: TGTGCCAGCAGTGTTGGGACTAGCGGGGGAAGCTCCTACAATGAGCAGTTCTTC
CDR3aa: CASSVGTSGGSSYNEQFF